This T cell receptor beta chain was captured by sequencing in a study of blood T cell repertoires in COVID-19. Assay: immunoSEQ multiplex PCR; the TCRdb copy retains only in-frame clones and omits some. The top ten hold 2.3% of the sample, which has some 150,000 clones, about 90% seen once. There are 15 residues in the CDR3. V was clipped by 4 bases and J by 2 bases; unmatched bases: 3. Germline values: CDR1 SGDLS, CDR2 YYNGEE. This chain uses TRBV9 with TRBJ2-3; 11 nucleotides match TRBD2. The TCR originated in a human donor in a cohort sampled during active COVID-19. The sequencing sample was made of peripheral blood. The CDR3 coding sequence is TGTGCCAGCAGCAAGACTAGCGGGGCCACAGATACGCAGTATTTT. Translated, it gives CASSKTSGATDTQYF.